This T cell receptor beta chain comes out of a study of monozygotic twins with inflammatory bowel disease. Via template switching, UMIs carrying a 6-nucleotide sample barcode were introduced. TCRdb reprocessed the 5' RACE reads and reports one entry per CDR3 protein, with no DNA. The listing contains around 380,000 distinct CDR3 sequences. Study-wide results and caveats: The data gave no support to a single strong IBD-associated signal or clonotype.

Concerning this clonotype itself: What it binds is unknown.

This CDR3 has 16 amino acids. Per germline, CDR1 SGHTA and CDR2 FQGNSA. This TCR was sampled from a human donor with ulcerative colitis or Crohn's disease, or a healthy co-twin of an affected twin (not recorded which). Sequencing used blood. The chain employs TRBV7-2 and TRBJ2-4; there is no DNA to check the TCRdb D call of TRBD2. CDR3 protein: CASSLALAGNKNIQYF.